The 25 T cell receptor beta chains presented below share a single source sample, sequenced in a study of blood T cell repertoires in COVID-19. Clones were read by immunoSEQ multiplex PCR, and TCRdb kept only the in-frame ones, dropping some. The table shows about 300,000 clones, with about nine tenths occurring only once. The sequenced material came from peripheral blood. These receptors all come from a woman aged 25-40 years who had recovered from COVID-19.

This clone showed up just once. CDR3 loop: CASRPTGPYGYTF. DNA of the CDR3: TGTGCCAGCAGACCGACAGGGCCCTATGGCTACACCTTC. The chain combines TRBV28 with TRBJ1-2, with 7 nucleotides matching TRBD1. Germline V gene sequence: CDR1 MDHEN, CDR2 SYDVKM. Germline trimming cut 6 bases from V and 4 bases from J; bases unmatched to any gene: 5. The CDR3 has 13 residues.

Only a few counts were recorded for this clone. This rearrangement joins TRBV5-1 to TRBJ2-5; D not resolved. The V and J ends lost 1 base and 5 bases respectively, with 6 bases between them. CDR3 size: 12 residues. Germline loops: CDR1 SGHRS, CDR2 YFSETQ. The CDR3 spells CASSLFMETQYF. CDR3 bases: TGCGCCAGCAGCTTGTTTATGGAGACCCAGTACTTC. Drawing the rest from reference TRBV5-1 and TRBJ2-5, the complete variable domain is KAGVTQTPRYLIKTRGQQVTLSCSPISGHRSVSWYQQTPGQGLQFLFEYFSETQRNKGNFPGRFSGRQFSNSRSEMNVSTLELGDSALYLCASSLFMETQYFGPGTRLLVL.

This clone was counted only a few times. This chain uses TRBV3-1 (or the pseudogene TRBV3-2) with TRBJ2-7; perhaps TRBD2 as D (5 bases). This CDR3 is built from 14 residues. The ends were cut back, 4 bases at V and 4 bases at J, with 14 bases in the middle. Germline assignment: CDR1 LGHDT and CDR2 YNNKEL (reference sequence). The chain's CDR3 is CASSPNPGDYEQYF. CDR3 in DNA: TGTGCCAGCAGCCCTAATCCCGGGGATTACGAGCAGTACTTC.

CDR3 loop: CATSDLGTSGGKPQETQYF. In DNA, the CDR3 is TGTGCCACCAGTGACCTAGGGACTAGCGGGGGAAAACCACAAGAGACCCAGTACTTC. The gene calls are TRBV24-1 and TRBJ2-5; 14 nucleotides line up with TRBD2. Losses at the gene ends were 4 bases for V and 2 bases for J; bases not matched to a gene: 11. Germline V gene lookup returns CDR1 KGHDR and CDR2 SFDVKD. CDR3 size: 19 residues.

V usage is TRBV5-1 and J usage is TRBJ2-3, with 8 nucleotides matching TRBD2. The CDR3 extends over 15 amino acids. The germline gives CDR1 SGHRS, CDR2 YFSETQ. V shed 1 base and J 6 bases; nucleotides not matched to a gene: 7. CDR3 coding DNA: TGCGCCAGCAGCTTGAGAGCGGGGGTGTCCGATACGCAGTATTTT. This sequence encodes CASSLRAGVSDTQYF.

The genes are TRBV27 and TRBJ1-2, with TRBD1 identical over 8 bases. The V segment lost 6 bases and the J segment 5 bases; nucleotides outside the gene matches: 8. CDR3 length equals 14 residues. Germline V CDR1 and CDR2: MNHEY, SMNVEV (reference sequence). The CDR3 coding sequence is TGTGCCAGCAGCCGACAGGGGAGTAATTATGGCTACACCTTC. Its protein product is CASSRQGSNYGYTF.

Only one count was recorded for this clone. The rearrangement uses TRBV18 and TRBJ2-7; a weak D match, TRBD2 (5 bases). The CDR3 sequence is 14 residues long. Germline CDR1 reads KGHSH; CDR2 reads LQKENI. V lost 1 base, J lost 4 bases, and 11 bases lay in between. CDR3 DNA: TGTGCCAGCTCACCACAATACGGGGAATACGAGCAGTACTTC. Translating gives CASSPQYGEYEQYF.

The rearrangement uses TRBV7-8 and TRBJ2-1; 8 nucleotides agree with TRBD1. V shed 5 bases and J 5 bases; nucleotides not matched to a gene: 11. The CDR3 is 16 residues long. Germline CDR1 and CDR2: SGHVS and FQNEAQ. The CDR3 reads CASSRGQGAYNNEQFF. The DNA for the CDR3 is TGTGCCAGCAGCCGCGGCCAGGGGGCTTACAACAATGAGCAGTTCTTC.

J is TRBJ2-1 and V is TRBV9; 8 bases agree with TRBD1. The CDR3 covers 16 residues. J lost 5 bases, V lost 3 bases, and 10 bases had no gene match. Per the germline V gene, CDR1 is SGDLS and CDR2 is YYNGEE. The CDR3 loop reads CASSAGIGTGNNEQFF. The DNA of the CDR3 is TGTGCCAGCAGCGCCGGTATTGGGACAGGCAACAATGAGCAGTTCTTC.

The genes are TRBV9 and TRBJ2-5; 10 bases agree with TRBD2. Looked up from germline, CDR1 is SGDLS and CDR2 is YYNGEE. The trim removed 3 bases at V and 5 bases at J, leaving 13 bases unmatched. The CDR3 is 17 amino acids. CDR3 loop: CASSASRSGGAMETQYF. Written as DNA, the CDR3 is TGTGCCAGCAGCGCATCCCGAAGCGGGGGGGCTATGGAGACCCAGTACTTC.

The chain has TRBV6-5 and TRBJ2-3; tentatively, D is TRBD1 (6 bases). Trimming shortened V by 6 bases and J by 3 bases, and 10 bases separated the two germline ends. Germline loops: CDR1 MNHEY, CDR2 SVGAGI. The CDR3 extends over 13 amino acids. The CDR3: CASRATGTDTQYF. In DNA, the CDR3 is TGTGCCAGCAGGGCTACAGGGACAGATACGCAGTATTTT.

This clone was counted a single time. The rearrangement uses TRBV3-1 (or the pseudogene TRBV3-2) and TRBJ2-3; the D is unclear. Germline V lookup: CDR1 LGHDT, CDR2 YNNKEL (reference sequence). The CDR3 length is 13 residues. Trimming shortened V by 2 bases and J by 5 bases, and 8 bases separated the two germline ends. CDR3 coding DNA: TGTGCCAGCAGCCAATCCAAGCAAGATACGCAGTATTTT. Its translation is CASSQSKQDTQYF.

CDR3 sequence (DNA): TGTGCCAGCAGCCCTGGGCAGTGGGCTGAGCAGTTCTTC. It yields the protein CASSPGQWAEQFF. The J gene is TRBJ2-1, the V gene TRBV28; D is undetermined. Trimming left V 6 bases short and J 9 bases short, with 15 bases between. The germline V gene has CDR1 MDHEN and CDR2 SYDVKM. The length of the CDR3 is 13 residues. Looking up the rest from reference TRBV28 and TRBJ2-1 gives the full variable domain: DVKVTQSSRYLVKRTGEKVFLECVQDMDHENMFWYRQDPGLGLRLIYFSYDVKMKEKGDIPEGYSVSREKKERFSLILESASTNQTSMYLCASSPGQWAEQFFGPGTRLTVL.

J is TRBJ2-5 and V is TRBV5-8, with TRBD1 matching 9 bases. J was trimmed by 5 bases and V by 1 base; bases with no gene match: 6. Germline CDR1 SGHTS, CDR2 YDEGEE. The CDR3 contains 15 residues. This chain's CDR3 is CASSLLGQGLETQYF. The CDR3 nucleotides read TGTGCCAGCAGCTTGCTTGGACAGGGGTTGGAGACCCAGTACTTC.

This clone was seen many times. The chain employs TRBV28 and TRBJ2-7; no definite D call. The CDR3 loop spans 11 amino acids. V was clipped by 5 bases and J by 3 bases, with 5 bases between them. Germline V lookup: CDR1 MDHEN, CDR2 SYDVKM. DNA for the CDR3: TGTGCCAGCAGTCCCTACTACGAGCAGTACTTC. The encoded protein is CASSPYYEQYF. Full variable domain (rest looked up from reference TRBV28 and TRBJ2-7): DVKVTQSSRYLVKRTGEKVFLECVQDMDHENMFWYRQDPGLGLRLIYFSYDVKMKEKGDIPEGYSVSREKKERFSLILESASTNQTSMYLCASSPYYEQYFGPGTRLTVT.

The chain links TRBV7-8 to TRBJ2-7; TRBD1 agrees at 12 bases. Germline CDR1 and CDR2: SGHVS and FQNEAQ. This CDR3 is 14 amino acids long. After removal of 5 bases from V and 5 bases from J, the junction contained 4 bases not matched to a gene. The CDR3 here is CASSRDRGQDEQYF. In DNA, the CDR3 is TGTGCCAGCAGCAGGGACAGGGGGCAGGACGAGCAGTACTTC.

The J gene is TRBJ2-5, the V gene TRBV4-2; 9 bases fit TRBD1. With 3 bases clipped from V and 3 bases from J, the junction kept 5 bases outside the gene matches. CDR1 is LGHNA, CDR2 YNFKEQ, per germline. CDR3 length equals 15 residues. DNA of the CDR3: TGTGCCAGCAGCCAGGCCGGGACAGGGAAAGAGACCCAGTACTTC. Encoded protein: CASSQAGTGKETQYF.

The rearrangement links TRBV6-5 to TRBJ2-3; 8 bases map to TRBD2. The length of the CDR3 is 15 residues. Germline CDR1 MNHEY, CDR2 SVGAGI. V was pared by 7 bases and J by 2 bases, with 8 bases of the junction left unmatched. The DNA of the CDR3 is TGTGCCAGCACCCCGGCGGGGGGATACACAGATACGCAGTATTTT. Amino acid sequence: CASTPAGGYTDTQYF.

The V call is TRBV5-1, the J call TRBJ2-7; 8 nucleotides match TRBD2. Germline values: CDR1 SGHRS, CDR2 YFSETQ. With 2 bases clipped from V and 3 bases from J, the junction kept 4 bases outside the gene matches. The CDR3 consists of 14 residues. CDR3 sequence: CASSFSGAGYEQYF. CDR3 bases: TGCGCCAGCAGCTTTAGCGGGGCTGGCTACGAGCAGTACTTC.

The gene calls are TRBV28 and TRBJ1-1; 7 nucleotides line up with TRBD1. CDR1 is MDHEN, CDR2 SYDVKM, per germline. The CDR3 spans 14 residues. The ends lost 2 bases at V and 7 bases at J; junction bases unmatched: 7. Written as DNA, the CDR3 is TGTGCCAGCAGTTTAGGGACAGAGCTAGGTGAAGCTTTCTTT. Translation: CASSLGTELGEAFF.

The chain carries TRBV28 and TRBJ2-5, with 12 bases fitting TRBD1. Germline loops: CDR1 MDHEN, CDR2 SYDVKM. V lost 5 bases, J lost 2 bases, and 21 bases stayed unmatched. This CDR3 contains 21 residues. In DNA form, the CDR3 reads TGTGCCAGCAGTCCATACCGAACCCCGGGGACAGGGGGCATGGGGCAAGAGACCCAGTACTTC. As protein: CASSPYRTPGTGGMGQETQYF.

This sequence joins TRBV9 and TRBJ2-5, with D unresolved. V was shortened by 0 bases and J by 3 bases, with 12 bases between the two germline ends. Germline CDR1 reads SGDLS; CDR2 reads YYNGEE. The CDR3 covers 15 residues. The CDR3 sequence: CASSVGRTNEETQYF. CDR3 nucleotide sequence: TGTGCCAGCAGCGTAGGGAGAACAAACGAAGAGACCCAGTACTTC.

The CDR3 DNA is TGCGCCAGCAGCTCGGATAGACTAGTGGATGAGCAGTTCTTC. Translating it yields CASSSDRLVDEQFF. The rearrangement uses TRBV5-1 and TRBJ2-1; D possibly corresponds to TRBD2 (6 bases). V gave up 3 bases and J gave up 8 bases, with 15 bases separating them. The germline V gene has CDR1 SGHRS and CDR2 YFSETQ. CDR3 length: 14 amino acids.

The chain combines TRBV2 with TRBJ1-2; D uncertain. Germline V gene data show CDR1 as SNHLY and CDR2 as FYNNEI. The CDR3 runs to 11 residues. V was clipped by 4 bases and J by 7 bases, with 7 bases between them. The CDR3 protein is CASSVSSGYTF. CDR3 DNA: TGTGCCAGCAGTGTGTCCTCTGGCTACACCTTC.

The V call is TRBV6-6, the J call TRBJ1-2; 9 bases map to TRBD1. This CDR3 has 15 amino acids. Germline lookup yields CDR1 MNHNY and CDR2 SVGAGI (reference sequence). V shed 5 bases and J 8 bases; nucleotides not matched to a gene: 12. Here the CDR3 DNA reads TGTGCCAGCAGTCCCGACTCACAGGGGGCGGGGGGCTACACCTTC. Its translation: CASSPDSQGAGGYTF.